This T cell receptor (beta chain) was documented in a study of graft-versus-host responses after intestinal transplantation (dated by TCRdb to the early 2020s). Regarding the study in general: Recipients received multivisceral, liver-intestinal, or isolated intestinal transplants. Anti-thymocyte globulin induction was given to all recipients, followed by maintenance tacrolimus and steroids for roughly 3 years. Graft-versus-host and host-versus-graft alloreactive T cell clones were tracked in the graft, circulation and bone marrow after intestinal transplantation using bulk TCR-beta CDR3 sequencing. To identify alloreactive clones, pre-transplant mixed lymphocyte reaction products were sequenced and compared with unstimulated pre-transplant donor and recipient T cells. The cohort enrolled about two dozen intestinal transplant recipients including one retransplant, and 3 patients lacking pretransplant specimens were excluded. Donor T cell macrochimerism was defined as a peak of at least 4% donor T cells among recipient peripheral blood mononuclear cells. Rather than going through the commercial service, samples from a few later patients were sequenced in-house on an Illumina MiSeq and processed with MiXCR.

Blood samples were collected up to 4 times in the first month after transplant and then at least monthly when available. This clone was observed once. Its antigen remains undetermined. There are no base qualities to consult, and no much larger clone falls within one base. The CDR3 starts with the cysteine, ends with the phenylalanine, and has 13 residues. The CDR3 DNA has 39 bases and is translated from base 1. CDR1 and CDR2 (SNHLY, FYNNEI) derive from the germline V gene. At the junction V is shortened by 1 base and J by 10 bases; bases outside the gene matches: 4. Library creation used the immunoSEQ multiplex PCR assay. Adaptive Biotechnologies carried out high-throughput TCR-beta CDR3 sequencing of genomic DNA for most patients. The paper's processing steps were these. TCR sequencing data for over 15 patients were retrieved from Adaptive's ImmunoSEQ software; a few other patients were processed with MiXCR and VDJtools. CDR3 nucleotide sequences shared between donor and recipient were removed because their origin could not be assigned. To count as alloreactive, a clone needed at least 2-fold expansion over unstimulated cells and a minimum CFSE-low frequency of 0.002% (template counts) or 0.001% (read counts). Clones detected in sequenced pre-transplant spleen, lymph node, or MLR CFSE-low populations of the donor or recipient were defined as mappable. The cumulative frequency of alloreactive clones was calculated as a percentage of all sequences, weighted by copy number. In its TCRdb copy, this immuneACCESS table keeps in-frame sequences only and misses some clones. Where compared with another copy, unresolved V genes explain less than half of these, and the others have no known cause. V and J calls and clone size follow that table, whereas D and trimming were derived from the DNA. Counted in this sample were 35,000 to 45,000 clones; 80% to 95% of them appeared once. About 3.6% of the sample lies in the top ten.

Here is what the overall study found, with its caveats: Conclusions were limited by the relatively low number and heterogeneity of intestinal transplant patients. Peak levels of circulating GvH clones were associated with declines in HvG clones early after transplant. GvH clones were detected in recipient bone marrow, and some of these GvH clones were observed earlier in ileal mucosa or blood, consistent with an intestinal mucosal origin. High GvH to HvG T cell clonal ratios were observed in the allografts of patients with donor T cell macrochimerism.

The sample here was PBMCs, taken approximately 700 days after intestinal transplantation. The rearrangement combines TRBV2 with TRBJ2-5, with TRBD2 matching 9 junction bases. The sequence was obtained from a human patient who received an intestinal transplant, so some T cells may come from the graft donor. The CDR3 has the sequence CASSEVASGIQYF. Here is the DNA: TGTGCCAGCAGTGAAGTGGCTAGCGGGATCCAGTACTTC.